This T cell receptor (beta chain) is drawn from a study of T-cell memory formation after mild COVID-19. TCRdb ran MiXCR on the 5' RACE reads and lists one entry per CDR3 protein. The sample has about 360,000 distinct CDR3 sequences; approximately 15% are singletons. The CDR3 runs to 15 residues. Per germline, CDR1 SGHRS and CDR2 YFSETQ. Trimming removed 4 bases from V and 8 bases from J, with 16 bases in between. The sequenced sample consisted of PBMCs or a T cell subset sorted from them (not recorded which). The sequence was collected from a man between 18 and 35 years old who had mild COVID-19 (a few samples of this study predate the infection). Cell type and time point are not known. V and J are TRBV5-1 and TRBJ2-6; TRBD1 might be the D (6 bases). The CDR3 DNA sequence: TGCGCCAGCAGCCACGGGACACCAAGGTCCAACGTCCTGACTTTC. This encodes CASSHGTPRSNVLTF.